A single sample gave rise to the 3 T cell receptor beta chains below, sequenced in a study of blood T cell repertoires in COVID-19. The protocol was immunoSEQ multiplex PCR, while the TCRdb copy is restricted to in-frame clones and leaves out a portion. The sample contains about 250,000 clones, approximately 80% of which appear only once. Sequencing was done on a sample of peripheral blood. These TCRs come from a woman aged 70 to 79 with acute or convalescent COVID-19.

This chain connects TRBV18 to TRBJ2-1, with 12 bases matching TRBD2. V lost 3 bases to trimming and J lost 2 bases; unmatched junction nucleotides: 2. This CDR3 is 16 amino acids long. Germline-derived CDR1 and CDR2 are KGHSH and LQKENI. The CDR3 loop reads CASSPRLAGAYNEQFF. Written as DNA, the CDR3 is TGTGCCAGCTCACCGCGACTAGCGGGGGCCTACAATGAGCAGTTCTTC.

The CDR3 DNA reads TGTGCCAGCAGCTTAGAAGCTATGAACACTGAAGCTTTCTTT. Amino acid sequence: CASSLEAMNTEAFF. This chain joins TRBV7-9 and TRBJ1-1; unclear D gene. This CDR3 has 14 amino acids. The V end was cut by 1 base, the J end by 0 bases, with 6 bases between. In germline, CDR1 is SEHNR, CDR2 FQNEAQ (reference sequence).

This chain joins TRBV2 and TRBJ1-2; D perhaps matches TRBD1 (5 bases). The V end lost 6 bases, the J end lost 9 bases, and 32 bases lay between the germline ends. CDR1 and CDR2 (germline): SNHLY, FYNNEI. The CDR3 contains 18 residues. The CDR3 is CASSVPTGHSLGGKSYTF. CDR3 bases: TGTGCCAGCAGCGTCCCGACCGGACACTCACTCGGCGGGAAAAGCTACACCTTC.